This T cell receptor beta chain was retrieved from a study of T-cell reconstitution after alpha-beta-depleted transplantation in children. The trim removed 5 bases at V and 2 bases at J, leaving 6 bases unmatched. CDR3 length: 15 residues. This clonotype has a handful of counts. Using unique molecular identifiers, the investigators prepared the TCRbeta library. TCRdb fed the PCR reads into MiXCR, producing one record per CDR3 protein. The profile shows 250,000 to 300,000 distinct CDR3 sequences, 9.9% of them singletons. V is TRBV12-3 or TRBV12-4 and J is TRBJ2-3; TRBD1 aligns across 8 bases. The sequence was collected from a human donor who donated a stem cell graft to a child with SCID. This material consisted of PBMCs from the stem cell graft donor, taken from the stem cell graft. The CDR3 here is CASSADRAITDTQYF. CDR3 DNA sequence: TGTGCCAGCAGTGCGGACAGGGCAATCACAGATACGCAGTATTTT.